The subject of this entry is one TCR beta chain. Antigen specificity is unknown. It is likely a read error, because the conserved phenylalanine at the end of the CDR3 is missing. These data originate in a study of OX40 agonist ivuxolimab in advanced cancers. As for the study in general: Subjects had a mean age of about 65 years, with a range of roughly 20 to 79; 82.7% were male. Findings of the study overall: Which antigen the expanded peripheral T cells recognized is unknown.

Using immunoSEQ multiplex PCR, the repertoire was profiled, and TCRdb retains in-frame clones only, with some absent. The sample includes tens of thousands of clones, 85% of them seen just once. The sequence came from an adult with an advanced solid tumor such as melanoma, head and neck, liver or kidney cancer. Source: CD4+ or CD8+ T cells sorted from blood, taken in a trial of the OX40 agonist ivuxolimab.

The CDR3 DNA reads as TGTGCCAGCAGCGTAGGATATGGCTACACCCTC. This encodes CASSVGYGYTL. The chain uses TRBV9 and TRBJ1-2; D is unclear. V lost 0 bases to trimming and J lost 5 bases, with 2 bases between them. CDR3 size: 11 residues. The germline gives CDR1 SGDLS, CDR2 YYNGEE.